Listed below are T cell receptor beta chains from one sample, sequenced in a study of beta chain features in type 1 diabetes. Profiled with immunoSEQ multiplex PCR; TCRdb holds only in-frame clones, not every one. The sample records under 450,000 clones, around 16% being singletons. The sequencing sample was made of naive CD4+ T cells from blood. The receptor source for this set is a young woman in good health. Each CDR3 is given with its conserved first and last residue. D genes are given only for firm matches. Size is stated for part of the rows, as once, few or many counts, or as a class when the clone is expanded.

V gene,clone size,J gene,D gene,CDR3 DNA,CDR3 protein
TRBV7-3,.,TRBJ2-7,.,TGTGCCAGCAGCACTCCGCCCAGGGCAAGCGAGCAGTACTTC,CASSTPPRASEQYF
TRBV19,.,TRBJ2-7,TRBD2,TGTGCCAGTAGTGCCGGCGGGGGTTCCTACGAGCAGTACTTC,CASSAGGGSYEQYF
TRBV14,few,TRBJ2-5,TRBD2,TGTGCCAGCAGCCGAGGACTAGCGGGACGGGAGACCCAGTACTTC,CASSRGLAGRETQYF
TRBV7-9,few,TRBJ2-5,.,TGTGCCAGCAGCTTAGCAGGAGTTGGGGAGACCCAGTACTTC,CASSLAGVGETQYF
TRBV30,.,TRBJ2-2,TRBD1,TGTGCCCATAAGACAGGGCTTGACACCGGGGAGCTGTTTTTT,CAHKTGLDTGELFF
TRBV2,few,TRBJ2-1,.,TGTGCCAGCAGTTGGAGCAGAAATGAGCAGTTCTTC,CASSWSRNEQFF
TRBV18,few,TRBJ2-1,TRBD2,TGTGCCAGCTCACCAGGACTAGCGAGGTACAATGAGCAGTTCTTC,CASSPGLARYNEQFF
TRBV29-1,.,TRBJ1-2,TRBD1,TGCAGCGTCTCCGGGCAGGGGGCTGGCTACACCTTC,CSVSGQGAGYTF
TRBV7-3,once,TRBJ2-1,TRBD2,TGTGCCAGCAGCTTCGGATCTAGCGGGTGGGGGAATGAGCAGTTCTTC,CASSFGSSGWGNEQFF
TRBV4-2,.,TRBJ1-1,.,TGTGCCAGCAGCCAAGATTGGACACTACTGAACACTGAAGCTTTCTTT,CASSQDWTLLNTEAFF
TRBV2,.,TRBJ2-1,.,TGTGCCAGCAGTGAAGACGGGAGCTACAATGAGCAGTTCTTC,CASSEDGSYNEQFF
TRBV6-5,.,TRBJ1-1,.,TGTGCCAGCAGTTATGGCAGAAACACTGAAGCTTTCTTT,CASSYGRNTEAFF
TRBV28,few,TRBJ2-5,.,TGTGCCAGCAGTGGCGGCCCAACGGAGACCCAGTACTTC,CASSGGPTETQYF
TRBV29-1,few,TRBJ1-5,.,TGCAGCGTTGCTACAGGGTCGAATCAGCCCCAGCATTTT,CSVATGSNQPQHF
TRBV30,few,TRBJ2-5,.,TGTGCCTGGAGTGTAGCCCCCGCAGAGACCCAGTACTTC,CAWSVAPAETQYF
TRBV5-1,.,TRBJ2-2,.,TGCGCCAGCATGTCTGGGCAGAACACCGGGGAGCTGTTTTTT,CASMSGQNTGELFF
TRBV19,few,TRBJ1-5,.,TGTGCCAGCGAAAAAACGGGAAGTCGGAGCAATCAGCCCCAGCATTTT,CASEKTGSRSNQPQHF
TRBV30,.,TRBJ1-1,TRBD1,TGTGCCTGGGGGGACAGGGTAGACACTGAAGCTTTCTTT,CAWGDRVDTEAFF
TRBV7-3,few,TRBJ2-1,TRBD2,TGTGCCAGCAGTACCGGGACTAGCGGCTACAATGAGCAGTTCTTC,CASSTGTSGYNEQFF
TRBV18,.,TRBJ2-7,.,TGTGCCAGTCAGCAGGGTCAGGGGCCCGAGCAGTACTTC,CASQQGQGPEQYF
TRBV28,.,TRBJ2-3,TRBD2,TGTGCCAGCAGACCCCGGGGACTAGCGGGAGTTGGGCAGTATTTT,CASRPRGLAGVGQYF
TRBV2,.,TRBJ1-2,.,TGTGCCAGCAGTGACAACAGCCCCTATGGCTACACCTTC,CASSDNSPYGYTF
TRBV6-4,few,TRBJ2-1,.,TGTGCCAGCAGCCGGACAGAGAACTACAATGAGCAGTTCTTC,CASSRTENYNEQFF
TRBV5-6,.,TRBJ2-3,TRBD1,TGTGCCAGCAGCGAAATCAGGGGGCTTGGAGATACGCAGTATTTT,CASSEIRGLGDTQYF
TRBV25-1,few,TRBJ2-7,.,TGTGCCAGCAGTCGCGGCTCCTACGAGCAGTACTTC,CASSRGSYEQYF
TRBV9,few,TRBJ2-6,.,TGTGCCAGCAGCGGAGGGCTTACTCCCGGGGCCAACGTCCTGACTTTC,CASSGGLTPGANVLTF
TRBV7-2,.,TRBJ1-2,.,TGTGCCAGCAGCTTTATGGATATGGGCGGCTACACCTTC,CASSFMDMGGYTF
TRBV29-1,.,TRBJ2-3,.,TGCAGCTTAACAGGGAAACTTGCAGATACGCAGTATTTT,CSLTGKLADTQYF
TRBV5-1,.,TRBJ2-3,TRBD2,TGCGCCAGCAGCATAGAGGGACTAGCGGGGAGCACAGATACGCAGTATTTT,CASSIEGLAGSTDTQYF
TRBV15,once,TRBJ2-7,.,TGTGCCACCAGCAGAGATCCAGGGATCGGCGAGCAGTACTTC,CATSRDPGIGEQYF
TRBV18,once,TRBJ1-1,.,TGTGCCAGCGGCACACAGGGCCGAACTGAAGCTTTCTTT,CASGTQGRTEAFF
TRBV6-5,.,TRBJ2-1,.,TGTGCCAGCAGTTACGTGGACAGCCTCTACAATGAGCAGTTCTTC,CASSYVDSLYNEQFF
TRBV18,.,TRBJ2-7,TRBD2,TGTGCCAGCTCCCCGGGACTAGCGGGGCACTACGAGCAGTACTTC,CASSPGLAGHYEQYF
TRBV5-1,few,TRBJ2-2,TRBD2,TGCGCCAGCAGCCCCGTGATAGCGGGAGTCACCGGGGAGCTGTTTTTT,CASSPVIAGVTGELFF
TRBV9,few,TRBJ2-7,.,TGTGCCAGCAGTGTTTCGGGAGCCAATCTCGAGCAGTACTTC,CASSVSGANLEQYF
TRBV5-6,.,TRBJ2-2,TRBD2,TGTGCCAGCAGCTTGGGGACTAGCTACACCGGGGAGCTGTTTTTT,CASSLGTSYTGELFF
TRBV15,few,TRBJ1-1,.,TGTGCCACCAGCTTCAAAACAGGGAACACTGAAGCTTTCTTT,CATSFKTGNTEAFF
TRBV15,few,TRBJ2-1,TRBD2,TGTGCCACCAGCAGGGCCTTAGCGGGAGGGACCTACAATGAGCAGTTCTTC,CATSRALAGGTYNEQFF
TRBV29-1,few,TRBJ2-2,TRBD2,TGCAGCGTCGGACTAGCGGTGGGGAACACCGGGGAGCTGTTTTTT,CSVGLAVGNTGELFF
TRBV7-3,.,TRBJ2-5,TRBD1,TGTGCCAGCAGCTTGTCAGGGGGCGCCTTCCGGGCAGAGACCCAGTACTTC,CASSLSGGAFRAETQYF
TRBV23-1,.,TRBJ2-3,TRBD1,TGCGCCAGCAGTCACCACCCCCCGGGACAGCGCACAGATACGCAGTATTTT,CASSHHPPGQRTDTQYF
TRBV7-2,few,TRBJ2-5,TRBD1,TGTGCCAGCAGCTCGGGACAGGGATCACAAGAGACCCAGTACTTC,CASSSGQGSQETQYF
TRBV28,few,TRBJ1-2,TRBD1,TGTGCCAGCAGTTTAGCGGACAGGATCTATGGCTACACCTTC,CASSLADRIYGYTF
TRBV28,few,TRBJ2-3,TRBD2,TGTGCCAGCAGTTCCCCCCCCGGGGGGGAGGCAGATACGCAGTATTTT,CASSSPPGGEADTQYF
TRBV29-1,few,TRBJ2-1,TRBD1,TGCAGCGGTAGTCCCGGGACAGGGAATGAGCAGTTCTTC,CSGSPGTGNEQFF
TRBV2,few,TRBJ2-1,.,TGTGCCACCTCCCCAGCGTCCAGCTACAATGAGCAGTTCTTC,CATSPASSYNEQFF
TRBV7-9,few,TRBJ1-2,TRBD1,TGTGCCAGCAGCGCGGGACAGACTAACTATGGCTACACCTTC,CASSAGQTNYGYTF
TRBV14,.,TRBJ1-2,TRBD1,TGTGCCAGCAGCTTAGGGACAGGGCCAAACTATGGCTACACCTTC,CASSLGTGPNYGYTF
TRBV6-1,few,TRBJ1-1,TRBD1,TGTGCCAGCTTATCAGGGGGCACTATGAACACTGAAGCTTTCTTT,CASLSGGTMNTEAFF
TRBV28,.,TRBJ2-7,.,TGTGCCAGCAGTTTCTTAGGACAGACATACGAGCAGTACTTC,CASSFLGQTYEQYF
TRBV18,few,TRBJ1-5,.,TGTGCCAGCTCACTGGGCAGGGGTAACCAGCCCCAGCATTTT,CASSLGRGNQPQHF
TRBV5-4,.,TRBJ2-7,TRBD2,TGTGCCAGCAGCTCTTCAGCGGGAGCTCTCTCCTACGAGCAGTACTTC,CASSSSAGALSYEQYF
TRBV19,.,TRBJ1-5,.,TGTGCCAGTGGACTCTCGGGCGGGCCCCAGCATTTT,CASGLSGGPQHF
TRBV7-2,few,TRBJ2-7,TRBD2,TGTGCCAGCAGCTACCCTAGCGGGAGGGCCTCCTACGAGCAGTACTTC,CASSYPSGRASYEQYF
TRBV25-1,few,TRBJ2-1,TRBD1,TGTGCCAGCATTGGGTCCCTAGGGACAGGGGGCTACAATGAGCAGTTCTTC,CASIGSLGTGGYNEQFF